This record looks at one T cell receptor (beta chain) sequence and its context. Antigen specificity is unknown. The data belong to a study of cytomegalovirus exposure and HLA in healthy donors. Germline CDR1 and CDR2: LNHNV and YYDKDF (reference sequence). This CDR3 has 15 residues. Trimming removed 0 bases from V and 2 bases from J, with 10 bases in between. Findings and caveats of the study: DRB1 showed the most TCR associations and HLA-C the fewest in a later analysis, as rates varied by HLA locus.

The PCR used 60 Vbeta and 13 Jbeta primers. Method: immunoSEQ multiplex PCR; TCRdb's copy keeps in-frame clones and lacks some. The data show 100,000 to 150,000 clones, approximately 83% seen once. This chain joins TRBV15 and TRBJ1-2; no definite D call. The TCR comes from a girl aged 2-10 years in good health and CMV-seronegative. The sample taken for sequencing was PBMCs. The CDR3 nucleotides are TGTGCCACCAGCAGAGACAAAACAGTAAACTATGGCTACACCTTC. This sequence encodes CATSRDKTVNYGYTF.